A single sample gave rise to the 18 T cell receptor beta chains below, sequenced in a study of T cells in women clearing cervical HPV infection. Produced via immunoSEQ multiplex PCR; TCRdb's table is partial and in-frame only. The sample totals tens of thousands of clones; its top ten clones hold around 1.6%. Sequencing was carried out using blood buffy coat. Receptors originate from a woman between 18 and 69 years old with a cervical HPV16 infection that either progressed to CIN3+ or cleared (not recorded which).

As concerns this clone: The sequenced fragment ends 3 residues before the CDR3 boundary, so the rest is inferred from the germline J gene. The chain employs TRBV19 and TRBJ2-7; 9 positions agree with TRBD2. The V segment lost 3 bases and the J segment 3 bases; nucleotides outside the gene matches: 3. Germline V gives CDR1 LNHDA, CDR2 SQIVND (reference sequence). The length of the CDR3 is 14 residues. The CDR3 here is CASSIVAGDYEQYF. Partial CDR3 DNA: TGTGCCAGTAGTATTGTAGCGGGGGACTACGAG.

With regard to this clone: The DNA ends 3 residues before the CDR3 does, and the rest of the CDR3 is filled in from the germline J gene. V and J are TRBV11-3 and TRBJ2-2, with D possibly being TRBD2 (5 bases). CDR1 and CDR2 (germline): SGHNT, YENEEA. This CDR3 spans 14 amino acids. Trimming removed 5 bases from V and 7 bases from J, with 14 bases in between. Partial CDR3 DNA: TGTGCCAGCAGCCGGGGAAGCGTGGGCGGGGAG. The encoded protein is CASSRGSVGGE. The whole CDR3 sequence is CASSRGSVGGELFF.

A word on this clone: The read terminates 3 residues ahead of where the CDR3 ends, so the germline J gene completes it. The rearrangement links TRBV5-6 to TRBJ1-1; D remains ambiguous. The V gene lost 4 bases and the J gene lost 2 bases, with 3 bases spanning the gap. This CDR3 contains 11 residues. Looked up from germline, CDR1 is SGHDT and CDR2 is YYEEEE. The part of the CDR3 DNA that was read is TGTGCCAGCAGCGTAAACACTGAA. It translates to CASSVNTE. The full CDR3 sequence reads CASSVNTEAFF.

Worth noting for this clone: The read comes to an end 3 residues before the CDR3 does, leaving the germline J gene to fill in the end. This sequence joins TRBV7-6 and TRBJ1-1, with TRBD1 identical over 7 bases. CDR3 length: 15 amino acids. Per germline, CDR1 SGHVS and CDR2 FNYEAQ. Incomplete CDR3 DNA: TGTGCCAGCAGCTTAGGACAGGGACTGGGCGCGGAA. Residues: CASSLGQGLGAE. The whole CDR3 protein is CASSLGQGLGAEAFF.

Concerning this clone itself: Coverage ceases 3 residues before the CDR3 finishes, and the germline J gene fills in the end. The V call is TRBV29-1, the J call TRBJ1-2; weak D call: TRBD1 (6 bases). Looked up from germline, CDR1 is SQVTM and CDR2 is ANQGSEA. This CDR3 has 13 amino acids. V lost 3 bases and J 4 bases, leaving 12 bases between the germline ends. The chain's CDR3 is CSVDGGAPYGYTF. CDR3 DNA (partial): TGCAGCGTTGATGGGGGGGCTCCCTATGGC.

As to this clone: The read gets to within 3 residues of the CDR3 end, and the germline J gene fills in the rest. The chain is built from TRBV4-2 and TRBJ2-7; 8 bases line up with TRBD2. The germline gives CDR1 LGHNA, CDR2 YNFKEQ. This CDR3 has 17 amino acids. J gave up 1 base and V 2 bases, and 10 bases lay outside the gene matches. The covered CDR3 bases are TGTGCCAGCAGCCAAAGCCTAGCTAGCGGGCGTTCCTACGAG. It yields the protein CASSQSLASGRSYE. The entire CDR3 reads CASSQSLASGRSYEQYF.

As for this clone: The CDR3 extends 3 residues past the end of the read, so its final part is completed from the germline J gene. The genes are TRBV20-1 and TRBJ2-5; D not certain. Per germline, CDR1 DFQATT and CDR2 SNEGSKA (reference sequence). The CDR3 is 14 amino acids. The germline V and J ends were trimmed by 3 bases and 5 bases, with 16 bases remaining between them. The CDR3 sequence: CSASVSVASETQYF. CDR3 DNA, as far as it was read: TGCAGTGCTAGTGTGAGCGTTGCCAGTGAGACC.

Comment on this clone: The read gets to within 3 residues of the CDR3 end, and the germline J gene fills in the rest. The chain couples TRBV10-2 to TRBJ1-5, with a possible D match to TRBD1 (5 bases). This CDR3 region has 17 residues. Germline V lookup: CDR1 WSHSY, CDR2 SAAADI. Trimming stripped 6 bases from V and 6 bases from J, with 24 bases between. CDR3: CASSHGKGRQGSQPQHF. The part of the CDR3 DNA that was read is TGCGCCAGCAGCCACGGGAAGGGAAGGCAGGGAAGTCAGCCC.

Turning to this clone: The read ends 3 residues shy of where the CDR3 ends; the end is completed using the germline J gene. The chain recombines TRBV6-2 or TRBV6-3 with TRBJ2-7; 8 bases agree with TRBD1. This CDR3 region has 11 residues. Germline trimming cut 7 bases from V and 6 bases from J; bases unmatched to any gene: 2. Germline values: CDR1 MNHEY, CDR2 SVGEGT. Partial CDR3 DNA: TGTGCCAGCAACGACAGGGGCGAG. It encodes CASNDRGE. The full CDR3 is CASNDRGEQYF.

Details on this clone: The read finishes 3 residues shy of the CDR3 end, and the germline J gene is used to complete it. The rearrangement joins TRBV20-1 to TRBJ2-1, with 7 positions matching TRBD2. This CDR3 is 16 amino acids long. The V gene's germline CDR1 is DFQATT and CDR2 SNEGSKA (reference sequence). The J segment lost 7 bases and the V segment lost 3 bases, leaving 15 bases of the junction unmatched. Partial CDR3 DNA: TGCAGTGCTAGGACACCTCGGCGGGAGCTGAGGAATGAG. Translating gives CSARTPRRELRNE. The full CDR3 protein is CSARTPRRELRNEQFF.

A word on this clone: The CDR3 end falls 3 residues outside the read, so it is completed with the germline J gene. The chain combines TRBV20-1 with TRBJ2-2, with TRBD1 identical over 7 bases. CDR3 length: 14 residues. Per the germline V gene, CDR1 is DFQATT and CDR2 is SNEGSKA (reference sequence). Unmatched junction bases numbered 7, after V lost 6 bases and J lost 3 bases. The chain's CDR3 is CSAGDRADTGELFF. The CDR3 DNA, read in part, is TGCAGTGCGGGCGACAGGGCGGACACCGGGGAG.

Worth noting for this clone: The read falls 3 residues short of the CDR3 end, and the missing part is taken from the germline J gene. The chain recombines TRBV18 with TRBJ2-7, with 9 bases identical to TRBD2. V lost 3 bases to trimming and J lost 0 bases; unmatched junction nucleotides: 6. This CDR3 contains 16 residues. Germline CDR1 is KGHSH and CDR2 is LQKENI. CDR3 residues: CASSPLSGGSSYEQYF. CDR3 bases read: TGTGCCAGCTCACCTCTCAGCGGGGGGAGCTCCTACGAG.

A word on this clone: The missing CDR3 end, 3 residues past where the read stops, is filled in from the germline J gene. V and J are TRBV7-9 and TRBJ2-3; 9 bases line up with TRBD1. This CDR3 is built from 15 residues. Looked up from germline, CDR1 is SEHNR and CDR2 is FQNEAQ (reference sequence). The V segment lost 1 base and the J segment 5 bases; nucleotides outside the gene matches: 4. This CDR3 is CASSLVDRGRDTQYF. The sequenced CDR3 bases are TGTGCCAGCAGCTTAGTGGACAGGGGTCGAGATACG.

In regard to this clone: The sequenced fragment ends 3 residues before the CDR3 boundary, so the rest is inferred from the germline J gene. The chain joins TRBV19 to TRBJ2-1; D is possibly TRBD1 (5 bases). Trimming took 7 bases from V and 4 from J, leaving 8 bases between them. The CDR3 totals 12 residues. Per germline, CDR1 LNHDA and CDR2 SQIVND (reference sequence). Incomplete CDR3 DNA: TGTGCCAGTATGGGGCGATACAATGAG. This translates into CASMGRYNE. The entire CDR3 protein is CASMGRYNEQFF.

In regard to this clone: Read data end 3 residues before the CDR3 end; the end is taken from the germline J gene. The chain is built from TRBV11-2 and TRBJ1-6, with TRBD1 matching over 7 bases. Germline values: CDR1 SGHAT, CDR2 FQNNGV. Trimming removed 5 bases from V and 7 bases from J; junction bases left unmatched: 5. The CDR3 extends over 14 amino acids. CDR3 loop: CASSTRTGNSPLHF. The DNA read from the CDR3 is TGTGCCAGCAGCACCCGGACAGGCAATTCACCC. Drawing the rest from reference TRBV11-2 and TRBJ1-6, the complete variable domain is EAGVAQSPRYKIIEKRQSVAFWCNPISGHATLYWYQQILGQGPKLLIQFQNNGVVDDSQLPKDRFSAERLKGVDSTLKIQPAKLEDSAVYLCASSTRTGNSPLHFGNGTRLTVT.

Notes on this clone: From the germline J gene comes the end of the CDR3, since the read stops 3 residues before it. This chain joins TRBV5-4 and TRBJ2-7; a weak D match, TRBD1 (6 bases). V lost 0 bases, J lost 0 bases, and 10 bases lay in between. CDR3 length equals 15 residues. From germline, CDR1 is SGHNT and CDR2 YYREEE (reference sequence). CDR3: CASSLGSGVSYEQYF. The sequenced CDR3 bases are TGTGCCAGCAGCTTGGGCTCAGGGGTCTCCTACGAG.

On this clone: The DNA ends 3 residues before the CDR3 does, and the rest of the CDR3 is filled in from the germline J gene. This chain uses TRBV5-6 with TRBJ2-7, with D possibly TRBD1 on 6 matching bases. The ends were cut back, 2 bases at V and 3 bases at J, with 12 bases in the middle. This CDR3 has 14 amino acids. Germline lookup yields CDR1 SGHDT and CDR2 YYEEEE. The part of the CDR3 DNA that was read is TGTGCCAGCAGCTTAGGTAGGGGACACTACGAG. Translated, it gives CASSLGRGHYE. The entire CDR3 protein is CASSLGRGHYEQYF.

On this clone: Coverage ceases 3 residues before the CDR3 finishes, and the germline J gene fills in the end. The rearrangement uses TRBV6-2 or TRBV6-3 and TRBJ2-5; the D is unclear. CDR1 and CDR2 from the germline V gene are MNHEY and SVGEGT. V lost 6 bases to trimming and J lost 4 bases, with 9 bases between them. This CDR3 has 12 amino acids. The CDR3 loop is CASSPLRETQYF. Incomplete CDR3 DNA: TGTGCCAGCAGCCCCCTAAGAGAGACC.